The entry below gives a single T cell receptor beta chain sequence along with its context. The data were produced by immunoSEQ multiplex PCR, yet TCRdb's version contains in-frame clones alone and is incomplete. This sample yields some 270,000 clones, of which 89% are seen a single time; 4.6% belongs to the top ten. The data were taken from a study of blood T cell repertoires in COVID-19. Across the study: Researchers got acute and convalescent COVID-19 samples from the United States, Italy and Spain. T cells, B-cell-depleted T cells, or PBMCs supplied cDNA or gDNA.

The CDR3 is made up of 17 amino acids. Germline assignment: CDR1 SGHRS and CDR2 YFSETQ. V lost 2 bases and J lost 2, with 16 bases in between. The material sequenced was peripheral blood. J is TRBJ2-2 and V is TRBV5-1; TRBD1 might be the D (6 bases). The clonotype comes from a middle-aged woman who had recovered from COVID-19. The chain's CDR3 is CASSFIQGVENTGELFF. In DNA, the CDR3 is TGCGCCAGCAGCTTCATACAGGGCGTAGAAAACACCGGGGAGCTGTTTTTT.